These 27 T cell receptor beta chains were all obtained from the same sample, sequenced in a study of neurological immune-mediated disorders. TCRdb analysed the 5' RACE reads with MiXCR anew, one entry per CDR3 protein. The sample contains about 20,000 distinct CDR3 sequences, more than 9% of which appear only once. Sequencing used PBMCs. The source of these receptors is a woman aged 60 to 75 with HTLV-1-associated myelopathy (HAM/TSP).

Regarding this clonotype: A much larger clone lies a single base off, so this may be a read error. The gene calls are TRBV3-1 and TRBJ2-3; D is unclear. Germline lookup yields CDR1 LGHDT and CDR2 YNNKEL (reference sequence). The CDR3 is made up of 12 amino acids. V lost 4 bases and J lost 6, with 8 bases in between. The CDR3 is CASSRHGDTQYF. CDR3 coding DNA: TGTGCCAGCAGCCGACATGGGGATACGCAGTATTTT.

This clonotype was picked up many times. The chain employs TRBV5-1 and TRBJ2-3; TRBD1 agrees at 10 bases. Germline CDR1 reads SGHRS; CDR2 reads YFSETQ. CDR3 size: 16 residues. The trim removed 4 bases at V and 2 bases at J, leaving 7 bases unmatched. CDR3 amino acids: CASSPAGQGYTDTQYF. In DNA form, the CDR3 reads TGCGCCAGCAGCCCTGCGGGACAGGGGTACACAGATACGCAGTATTTT.

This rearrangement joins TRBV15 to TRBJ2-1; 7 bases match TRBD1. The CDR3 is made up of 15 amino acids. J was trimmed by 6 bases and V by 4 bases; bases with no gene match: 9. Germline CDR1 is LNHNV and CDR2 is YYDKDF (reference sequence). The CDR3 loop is CATSNDRDLSNEQFF. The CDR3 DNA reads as TGTGCCACCAGCAACGACAGGGACCTTTCCAATGAGCAGTTCTTC.

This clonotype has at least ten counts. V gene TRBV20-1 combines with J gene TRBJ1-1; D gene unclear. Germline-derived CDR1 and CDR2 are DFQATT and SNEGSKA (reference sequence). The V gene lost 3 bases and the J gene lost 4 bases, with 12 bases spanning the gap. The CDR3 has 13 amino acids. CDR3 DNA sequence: TGCAGTGCTAGGTATAGCACCGGCACTGAAGCTTTCTTT. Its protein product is CSARYSTGTEAFF.

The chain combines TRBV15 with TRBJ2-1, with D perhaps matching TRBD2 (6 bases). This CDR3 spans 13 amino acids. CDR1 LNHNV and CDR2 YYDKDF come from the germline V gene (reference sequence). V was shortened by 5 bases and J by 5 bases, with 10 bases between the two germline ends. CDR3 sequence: CATSGGFNNEQFF. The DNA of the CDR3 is TGTGCCACCAGCGGGGGGTTCAACAATGAGCAGTTCTTC.

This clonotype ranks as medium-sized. The DNA of the CDR3 is TGCGCCAGCAGTGGTCAGAATATACAAGAGACCCAGTACTTC. This gives the protein CASSGQNIQETQYF. The chain has TRBV10-2 and TRBJ2-5; D is uncertain. Trimming shortened V by 4 bases and J by 2 bases, and 11 bases separated the two germline ends. The CDR3 runs 14 residues. Germline CDR1 WSHSY, CDR2 SAAADI.

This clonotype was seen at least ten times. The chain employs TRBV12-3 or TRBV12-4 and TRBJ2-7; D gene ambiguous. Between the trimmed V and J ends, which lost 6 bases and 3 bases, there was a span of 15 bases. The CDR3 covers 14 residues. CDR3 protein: CASRKDEGNYEQYF. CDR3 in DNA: TGTGCCAGCAGAAAGGACGAAGGAAACTACGAGCAGTACTTC.

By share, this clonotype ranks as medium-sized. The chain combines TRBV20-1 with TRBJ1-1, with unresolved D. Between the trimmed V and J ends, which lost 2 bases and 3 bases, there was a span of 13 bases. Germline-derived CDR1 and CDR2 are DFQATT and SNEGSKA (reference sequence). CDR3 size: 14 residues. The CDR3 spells CSARSGRRDTEAFF. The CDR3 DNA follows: TGCAGTGCTAGAAGCGGGCGGAGGGACACTGAAGCTTTCTTT.

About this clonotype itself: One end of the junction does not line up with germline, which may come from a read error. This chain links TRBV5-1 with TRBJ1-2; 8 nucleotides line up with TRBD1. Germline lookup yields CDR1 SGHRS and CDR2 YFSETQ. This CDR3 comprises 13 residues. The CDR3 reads CASSLDREYGYTF. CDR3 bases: TGCGCCAGCAGTTTGGACAGGGAATATGGCTACACCTTC.

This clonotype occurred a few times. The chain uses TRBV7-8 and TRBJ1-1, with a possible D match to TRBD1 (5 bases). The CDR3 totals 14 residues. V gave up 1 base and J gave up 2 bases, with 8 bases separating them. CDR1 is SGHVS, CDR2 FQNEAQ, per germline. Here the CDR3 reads CASSLGGTNTEAFF. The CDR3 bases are TGTGCCAGCAGCTTAGGGGGCACCAACACTGAAGCTTTCTTT.

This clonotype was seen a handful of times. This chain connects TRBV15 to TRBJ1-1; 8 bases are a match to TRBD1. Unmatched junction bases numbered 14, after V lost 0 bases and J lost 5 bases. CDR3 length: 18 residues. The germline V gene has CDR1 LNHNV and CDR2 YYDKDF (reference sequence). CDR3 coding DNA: TGTGCCACCAGCAGAGATTCCGCGTTTCCCAGGGGGCGGACTGAAGCTTTCTTT. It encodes CATSRDSAFPRGRTEAFF.

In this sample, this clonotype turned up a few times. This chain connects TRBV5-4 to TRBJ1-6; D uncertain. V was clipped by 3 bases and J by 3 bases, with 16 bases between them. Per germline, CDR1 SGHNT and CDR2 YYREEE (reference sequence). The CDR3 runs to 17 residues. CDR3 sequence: CASSSGPNPIYNSPLHF. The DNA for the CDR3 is TGTGCCAGCAGCTCTGGGCCTAATCCGATCTATAATTCACCCCTCCACTTT.

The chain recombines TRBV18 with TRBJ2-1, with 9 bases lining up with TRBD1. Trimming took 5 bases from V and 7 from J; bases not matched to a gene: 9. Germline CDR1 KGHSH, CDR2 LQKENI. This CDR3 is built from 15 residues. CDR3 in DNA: TGTGCCAGCTCAGAATTCGGGACAGGGTCGAATGAGCAGTTCTTC. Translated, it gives CASSEFGTGSNEQFF.

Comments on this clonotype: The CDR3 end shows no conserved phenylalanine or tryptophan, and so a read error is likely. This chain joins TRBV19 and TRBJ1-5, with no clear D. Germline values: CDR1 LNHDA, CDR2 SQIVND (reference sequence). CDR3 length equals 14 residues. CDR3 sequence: CASSGSTINQTQHL. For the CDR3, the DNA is TGTGCCAGTAGTGGTAGCACGATCAATCAGACCCAGCATCTT.

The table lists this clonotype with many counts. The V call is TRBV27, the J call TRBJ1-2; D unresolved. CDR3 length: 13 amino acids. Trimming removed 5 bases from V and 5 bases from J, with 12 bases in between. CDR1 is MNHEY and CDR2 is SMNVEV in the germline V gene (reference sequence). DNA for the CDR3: TGTGCCAGCAGTCCCGCAAGAGTATATGGCTACACCTTC. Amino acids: CASSPARVYGYTF.

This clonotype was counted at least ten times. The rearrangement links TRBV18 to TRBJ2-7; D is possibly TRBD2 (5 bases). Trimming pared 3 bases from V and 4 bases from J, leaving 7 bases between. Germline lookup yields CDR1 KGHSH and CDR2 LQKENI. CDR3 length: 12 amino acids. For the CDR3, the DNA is TGTGCCAGCTCACCCCGAGGGTACGAGCAGTACTTC. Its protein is CASSPRGYEQYF.

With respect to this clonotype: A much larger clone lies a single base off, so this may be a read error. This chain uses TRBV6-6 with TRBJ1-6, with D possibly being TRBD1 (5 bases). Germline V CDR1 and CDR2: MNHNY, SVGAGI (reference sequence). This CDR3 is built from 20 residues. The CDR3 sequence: CASSYGGMVRGNAYNSSLHF. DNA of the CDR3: TGTGCCAGCAGTTACGGGGGAATGGTACGGGGGAACGCCTATAATTCATCCCTCCACTTT.

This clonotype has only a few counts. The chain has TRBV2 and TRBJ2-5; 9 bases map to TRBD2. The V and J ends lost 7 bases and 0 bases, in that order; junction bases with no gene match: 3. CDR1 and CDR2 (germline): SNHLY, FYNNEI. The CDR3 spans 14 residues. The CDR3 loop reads CASNRLADQETQYF. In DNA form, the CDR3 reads TGTGCCAGCAATAGACTAGCGGACCAAGAGACCCAGTACTTC. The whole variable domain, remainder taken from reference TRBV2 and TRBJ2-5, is EPEVTQTPSHQVTQMGQEVILRCVPISNHLYFYWYRQILGQKVEFLVSFYNNEISEKSEIFDDQFSVERPDGSNFTLKIRSTKLEDSAMYFCASNRLADQETQYFGPGTRLLVL.

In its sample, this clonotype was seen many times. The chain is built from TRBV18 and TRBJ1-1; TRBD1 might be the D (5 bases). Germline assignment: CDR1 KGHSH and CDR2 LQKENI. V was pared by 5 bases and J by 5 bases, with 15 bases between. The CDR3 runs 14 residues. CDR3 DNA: TGTGCCAGCTCAGGCATCGGGGGGGAAACTGAAGCTTTCTTT. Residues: CASSGIGGETEAFF.

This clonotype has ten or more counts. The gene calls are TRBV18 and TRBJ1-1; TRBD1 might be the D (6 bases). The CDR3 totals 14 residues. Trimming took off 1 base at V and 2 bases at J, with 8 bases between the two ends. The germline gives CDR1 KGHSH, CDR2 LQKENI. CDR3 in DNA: TGTGCCAGCTCACCACAACAGGGAAACACTGAAGCTTTCTTT. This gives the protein CASSPQQGNTEAFF. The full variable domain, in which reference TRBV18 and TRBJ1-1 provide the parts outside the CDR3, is NAGVMQNPRHLVRRRGQEARLRCSPMKGHSHVYWYRQLPEEGLKFMVYLQKENIIDESGMPKERFSAEFPKEGPSILRIQQVVRGDSAAYFCASSPQQGNTEAFFGQGTRLTVV.

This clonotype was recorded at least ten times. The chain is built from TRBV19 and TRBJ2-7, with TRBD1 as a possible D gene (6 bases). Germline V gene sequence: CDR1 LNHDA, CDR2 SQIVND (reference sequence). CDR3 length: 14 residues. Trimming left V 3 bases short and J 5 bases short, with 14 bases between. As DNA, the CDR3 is TGTGCCAGTAGTATCTCGGGACACCGTAACGAGCAGTACTTC. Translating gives CASSISGHRNEQYF.

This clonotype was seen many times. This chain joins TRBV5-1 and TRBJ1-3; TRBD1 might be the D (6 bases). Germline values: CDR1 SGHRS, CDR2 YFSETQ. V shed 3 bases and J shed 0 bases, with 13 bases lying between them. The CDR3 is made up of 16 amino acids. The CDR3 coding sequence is TGCGCCAGCAGCTGGAAGGACAGCAGCTCTGGAAACACCATATATTTT. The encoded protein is CASSWKDSSSGNTIYF.

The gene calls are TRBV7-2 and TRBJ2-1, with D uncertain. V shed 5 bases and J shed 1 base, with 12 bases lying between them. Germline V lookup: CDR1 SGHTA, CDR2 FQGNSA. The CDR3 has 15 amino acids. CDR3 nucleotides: TGTGCCAGCAGCCCCCGCTTCGATTCCTACAATGAGCAGTTCTTC. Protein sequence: CASSPRFDSYNEQFF.

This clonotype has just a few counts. The CDR3 DNA is TGTGCCAGCTCACGAAGCGGGGGCCCTAGCACAGATACGCAGTATTTT. It translates to CASSRSGGPSTDTQYF. V usage is TRBV18 and J usage is TRBJ2-3; 8 bases are a match to TRBD2. CDR3 length: 16 residues. CDR1 and CDR2 from the germline V gene are KGHSH and LQKENI. J was trimmed by 0 bases and V by 4 bases; bases with no gene match: 6. Full variable domain (rest looked up from reference TRBV18 and TRBJ2-3): NAGVMQNPRHLVRRRGQEARLRCSPMKGHSHVYWYRQLPEEGLKFMVYLQKENIIDESGMPKERFSAEFPKEGPSILRIQQVVRGDSAAYFCASSRSGGPSTDTQYFGPGTRLTVL.

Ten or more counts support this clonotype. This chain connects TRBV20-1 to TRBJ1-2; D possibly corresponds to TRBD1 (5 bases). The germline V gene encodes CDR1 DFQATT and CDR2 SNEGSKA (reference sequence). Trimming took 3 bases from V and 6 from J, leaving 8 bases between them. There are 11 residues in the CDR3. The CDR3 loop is CSARRGHGYTF. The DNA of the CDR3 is TGCAGTGCTAGGAGGGGCCATGGCTACACCTTC.

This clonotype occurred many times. The CDR3 nucleotides are TGTGCCAGCACCCGAGGGATGACTGAAGCTTTCTTT. Encoded protein: CASTRGMTEAFF. The V call is TRBV6-6, the J call TRBJ1-1; D not resolved. The CDR3 consists of 12 residues. V lost 7 bases and J lost 5, with 11 bases in between. Germline V lookup: CDR1 MNHNY, CDR2 SVGAGI (reference sequence).

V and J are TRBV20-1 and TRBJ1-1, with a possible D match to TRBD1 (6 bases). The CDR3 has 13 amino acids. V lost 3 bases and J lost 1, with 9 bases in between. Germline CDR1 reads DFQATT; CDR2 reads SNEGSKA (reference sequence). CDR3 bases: TGCAGTGCTAGCAGGGGAGGGAACACTGAAGCTTTCTTT. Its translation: CSASRGGNTEAFF.